This T cell receptor beta chain is from a study of shared clonotypes between healthy human individuals. Study-level points and caveats: Sorted-subset sequencing was shown by rarefaction to be incomplete despite large depth. Limited genetic and exposure-history diversity came from having few donors. Investigators expected sequencing depth to affect clonotype sharing among donors. Exclusively blood specimens were collected; tissue repertoires likely differ.

CDR1 GTSNPN and CDR2 SVGIG come from the germline V gene (reference sequence). The CDR3 covers 14 residues. The V gene lost 2 bases and the J gene lost 0 bases, with 10 bases spanning the gap. Sequencing used immunoSEQ multiplex PCR; TCRdb keeps in-frame clones, though not all of them. The table has 2 million to 2.5 million clones, under 97% seen once. As concerns this clone: Its target is unknown.

The TCR originated in a young man in good health. The chain carries TRBV30 and TRBJ2-5; D unclear. What was sequenced was naive CD4+ T cells sorted from blood. Documented subset: CD45RA+ positively selected. CDR3 nucleotide sequence: TGTGCCTGGAGTCTAGGTTGGGACCAAGAGACCCAGTACTTC. It codes for CAWSLGWDQETQYF.